The present TCR beta chain was sequenced within a study of shared clonotypes between healthy human individuals. V gave up 4 bases and J gave up 1 base; unmatched junction bases: 10. The CDR3 covers 16 residues. Looked up from germline, CDR1 is SGHRS and CDR2 is YFSETQ. A remark on this clone: No antigen is known for it.

The authors distributed each subset's genomic DNA evenly over several immunoSEQ plates. Repertoires were generated with immunoSEQ multiplex PCR, while TCRdb's copy carries only in-frame clones and drops some. The sample shows approximately 2,300,000 clones, about 90% of them seen only once. CD45RA+ naive and CD45RA-negative memory subsets were separated from CD4+ cells. Whole-study results and caveats: A limitation of the genetic and exposure-history diversity represented arose from few donors. Estimated clonotype richness was generally higher in naive than memory subsets.

This chain links TRBV5-1 with TRBJ2-7, with 8 bases identical to TRBD1. Input material: naive CD4+ T cells from PBMCs. Indicated subset: CD45RA+ positively selected. This sequence was found in a man aged 18 to 30 in good health. Some clones in this sample may be carry-over from other donors' samples. CDR3 sequence (DNA): TGCGCCAGCAGCCTGGCGACAGGGGTCGCATCCTACGAGCAGTACTTC. This sequence encodes CASSLATGVASYEQYF.